Below are 27 T cell receptor beta chains sequenced from a single sample in a study of T cell responses to AZD1222 COVID-19 vaccine. Generated by immunoSEQ multiplex PCR, the TCRdb table keeps only in-frame clones and is missing some. The data contain 82,000 or so clones, roughly 90% of them singletons. The sample here was peripheral blood, taken on day 0 of AZD1222 vaccination. The source of these receptors is an adult in good health.

V is TRBV12-3 or TRBV12-4 and J is TRBJ1-2; TRBD1 matches at 8 bases. The length of the CDR3 is 12 residues. V lost 6 bases and J lost 9; bases outside the gene matches: 6. CDR3: CASSPGTGSYTF. The CDR3 DNA sequence: TGTGCCAGCAGCCCCGGGACAGGTAGCTACACCTTC.

This rearrangement joins TRBV2 to TRBJ2-1, with TRBD1 matching 7 bases. Unmatched junction bases numbered 5, after V lost 5 bases and J lost 7 bases. The length of the CDR3 is 13 residues. CDR1 SNHLY and CDR2 FYNNEI come from the germline V gene. CDR3 sequence (DNA): TGTGCCAGCAGTCGGGGACAGTTTAATGAGCAGTTCTTC. Translation: CASSRGQFNEQFF.

About this clone: The identical CDR3 is also encoded by other nucleotide sequences in the sample. The chain joins TRBV24-1 to TRBJ1-5; tentatively, D is TRBD1 (5 bases). The CDR3 sequence is 12 residues long. Deletions cut 4 bases from V and 6 bases from J, with 6 bases between. Germline V gives CDR1 KGHDR, CDR2 SFDVKD. In DNA, the CDR3 is TGTGCCACCAGTGACGGGGGTCAGCCCCAGCATTTT. Its protein product is CATSDGGQPQHF.

This chain links TRBV6-2 or TRBV6-3 with TRBJ2-1; possibly TRBD2 for D (7 bases). CDR3 length equals 16 residues. Trimming cost V 0 bases and J 5 bases, with 14 bases left between them. Germline V gene lookup returns CDR1 MNHEY and CDR2 SVGEGT. In DNA, the CDR3 is TGTGCCAGCAGTTACTCACGGGGGGCAAGGAACAATGAGCAGTTCTTC. It encodes CASSYSRGARNNEQFF.

The V gene is TRBV4-1, the J gene TRBJ1-2; 8 bases are shared with TRBD1. CDR3 length: 15 amino acids. V lost 0 bases, J lost 6 bases, and 6 bases stayed unmatched. Germline loops: CDR1 MGHRA, CDR2 YSYEKL. Here the CDR3 DNA reads TGCGCCAGCAGCCAAGATGGACAGGGCACGGATGGCTACACCTTC. This sequence encodes CASSQDGQGTDGYTF.

This chain connects TRBV5-4 to TRBJ2-7, with 8 bases lining up with TRBD1. V was pared by 4 bases and J by 2 bases, with 8 bases of the junction left unmatched. Germline V gene data show CDR1 as SGHNT and CDR2 as YYREEE (reference sequence). The CDR3 spans 15 residues. CDR3 in amino acids: CASSLGQGVTYEQYF. The CDR3 nucleotides read TGTGCCAGCAGCCTCGGACAGGGCGTAACCTACGAGCAGTACTTC.

The chain links TRBV27 to TRBJ1-5, with D unresolved. Germline CDR1 and CDR2: MNHEY and SMNVEV (reference sequence). V was cut by 6 bases and J by 3 bases, with 6 bases left in between. The CDR3 is made up of 12 amino acids. This CDR3 reads CASSRTNQPQHF. Here the CDR3 DNA reads TGTGCCAGCAGCAGGACCAATCAGCCCCAGCATTTT.

This sequence joins TRBV9 and TRBJ1-2; 11 positions match TRBD1. Losses at the gene ends were 3 bases for V and 6 bases for J; bases not matched to a gene: 1. Germline V gene data show CDR1 as SGDLS and CDR2 as YYNGEE. The CDR3 contains 13 residues. The CDR3 region has the DNA TGTGCCAGCAGCGAGGACAGGGGGCATGGCTACACCTTC. Amino acid sequence: CASSEDRGHGYTF.

The chain has TRBV9 and TRBJ1-4; D might be TRBD1 (6 bases). V lost 6 bases and J 5 bases, leaving 14 bases between the germline ends. The V gene's germline CDR1 is SGDLS and CDR2 YYNGEE. The length of the CDR3 is 14 residues. DNA of the CDR3: TGTGCCAGCACCCCTTCGGACAGCAATGAAAAACTGTTTTTT. Encoded protein: CASTPSDSNEKLFF.

Only one count was recorded for this clone. J is TRBJ2-3 and V is TRBV7-2; D remains ambiguous. The CDR3 runs 12 residues. Per the germline V gene, CDR1 is SGHTA and CDR2 is FQGNSA. Trimming stripped 5 bases from V and 5 bases from J, with 8 bases between. CDR3 nucleotide sequence: TGTGCCAGCAGCAAGTTCCTAGATACGCAGTATTTT. Its protein product is CASSKFLDTQYF.

The rearrangement joins TRBV28 to TRBJ1-6; D perhaps matches TRBD1 (5 bases). Deletions cut 7 bases from V and 6 bases from J, with 16 bases between. CDR3 length equals 15 residues. Germline loops: CDR1 MDHEN, CDR2 SYDVKM. CDR3 sequence: CASISGGVSNSPLHF. The CDR3 nucleotides read TGTGCCAGCATTTCCGGGGGGGTGAGTAATTCACCCCTCCACTTT.

This rearrangement joins TRBV28 to TRBJ2-7; a weak D match, TRBD2 (6 bases). Trimming removed 9 bases from V and 4 bases from J, with 16 bases in between. Germline CDR1 and CDR2: MDHEN and SYDVKM. CDR3 size: 13 residues. CDR3 nucleotides: TGTGCCAGTCGGACGTTCGGAGGGTACGAGCAGTACTTC. This sequence encodes CASRTFGGYEQYF.

This chain connects TRBV9 to TRBJ2-1; TRBD2 matches 9 bases. The germline V gene has CDR1 SGDLS and CDR2 YYNGEE. The CDR3 is 18 residues long. The junction had 8 bases not matched to a gene; V was cut back by 1 base and J by 0 bases. CDR3 nucleotide sequence: TGTGCCAGCAGCGTACGGGCTAGCGGGATGAGCTCCTACAATGAGCAGTTCTTC. Its translation is CASSVRASGMSSYNEQFF.

The J gene is TRBJ1-5, the V gene TRBV28; D ambiguous. This CDR3 region has 16 residues. Trimming stripped 2 bases from V and 5 bases from J, with 16 bases between. In germline, CDR1 is MDHEN, CDR2 SYDVKM. The CDR3 sequence: CASSLGWVRGDQPQHF. CDR3 in DNA: TGTGCCAGCAGTTTAGGTTGGGTGAGAGGAGATCAGCCCCAGCATTTT.

V gene TRBV9 combines with J gene TRBJ2-1; D gene ambiguous. In germline, CDR1 is SGDLS, CDR2 YYNGEE. Deletions cut 0 bases from V and 15 bases from J, with 13 bases between. The CDR3 totals 12 residues. The chain's CDR3 is CASSVGRDPTFF. For the CDR3, the DNA is TGTGCCAGCAGCGTAGGGAGAGATCCTACGTTCTTC.

This chain joins TRBV28 and TRBJ1-4; a possible D gene is TRBD1 (6 bases). Per the germline V gene, CDR1 is MDHEN and CDR2 is SYDVKM. The CDR3 runs 19 residues. V was trimmed by 3 bases and J by 0 bases, leaving 20 bases between them. The chain's CDR3 is CASSFSRRGGRATNEKLFF. The CDR3 DNA is TGTGCCAGCAGTTTTTCCCGTCGCGGGGGCAGGGCAACTAATGAAAAACTGTTTTTT.

The chain carries TRBV6-4 and TRBJ2-3, with D unclear. V lost 2 bases and J lost 0, with 6 bases in between. The CDR3 totals 14 residues. Germline lookup yields CDR1 MRHNA and CDR2 SNTAGT. The CDR3 DNA reads as TGTGCCAGCAGTGACGGGGATAGCACAGATACGCAGTATTTT. Translation: CASSDGDSTDTQYF.

This clone appeared a single time. The rearrangement links TRBV6-2 or TRBV6-3 to TRBJ2-1; D may be TRBD1 (6 bases). Germline V CDR1 and CDR2: MNHEY, SVGEGT. V was cut by 5 bases and J by 3 bases, with 14 bases left in between. This CDR3 spans 15 amino acids. The DNA for the CDR3 is TGTGCCAGCAGTAGCACAGGGAAAAGCTACAATGAGCAGTTCTTC. This encodes CASSSTGKSYNEQFF.

In its sample, this clone is medium-sized (0.01 to 0.1%). The V call is TRBV19, the J call TRBJ2-5; D gene uncertain. V was pared by 5 bases and J by 7 bases, with 14 bases between. CDR1 is LNHDA, CDR2 SQIVND, per germline (reference sequence). The CDR3 has 13 residues. The CDR3: CASSPNQKGTQYF. Written as DNA, the CDR3 is TGTGCCAGTAGTCCGAACCAAAAGGGGACCCAGTACTTC. The complete variable domain, with remaining parts taken from reference TRBV19 and TRBJ2-5, reads DGGITQSPKYLFRKEGQNVTLSCEQNLNHDAMYWYRQDPGQGLRLIYYSQIVNDFQKGDIAEGYSVSREKKESFPLTVTSAQKNPTAFYLCASSPNQKGTQYFGPGTRLLVL.

This rearrangement joins TRBV11-1 to TRBJ1-2; D gene ambiguous. This CDR3 contains 12 residues. Germline V gives CDR1 SGHAT, CDR2 FQDESV (reference sequence). The V gene lost 5 bases and the J gene lost 4 bases, with 8 bases spanning the gap. The CDR3 protein is CASSPLSYGYTF. The CDR3 DNA sequence: TGTGCCAGCAGCCCCCTATCCTATGGCTACACCTTC. The entire variable domain, with the rest obtained from reference TRBV11-1 and TRBJ1-2, is as follows: EAEVAQSPRYKITEKSQAVAFWCDPISGHATLYWYRQILGQGPELLVQFQDESVVDDSQLPKDRFSAERLKGVDSTLKIQPAELGDSAMYLCASSPLSYGYTFGSGTRLTVV.

This chain joins TRBV5-6 and TRBJ1-4, with 9 bases identical to TRBD1. V lost 4 bases to trimming and J lost 4 bases; unmatched junction nucleotides: 5. The CDR3 spans 15 residues. Germline assignment: CDR1 SGHDT and CDR2 YYEEEE. In DNA form, the CDR3 reads TGTGCCAGCAGCACCGGGACAGGGCTTAATGAAAAACTGTTTTTT. Encoded protein: CASSTGTGLNEKLFF.

This chain connects TRBV10-3 to TRBJ1-5; no reliable D call. CDR1 and CDR2 from the germline V gene are ENHRY and SYGVKD. This CDR3 is built from 13 residues. The CDR3 DNA follows: TGTGCAATCCGGGGAGCAGGCAATCAGCCCCAGCATTTT. As protein: CAIRGAGNQPQHF.

J is TRBJ2-7 and V is TRBV5-1, with 10 bases that match TRBD1. V dropped 0 bases and J dropped 2; count of bases not matched to a gene: 5. Germline-derived CDR1 and CDR2 are SGHRS and YFSETQ. The length of the CDR3 is 16 residues. The CDR3 reads CASSLEGTGATYEQYF. As DNA, the CDR3 is TGCGCCAGCAGCTTGGAGGGGACAGGGGCCACCTACGAGCAGTACTTC.

The chain recombines TRBV2 with TRBJ2-7; tentatively, D is TRBD2 (5 bases). The germline V gene encodes CDR1 SNHLY and CDR2 FYNNEI. The CDR3 totals 13 residues. Trimming removed 5 bases at V and 2 bases at J, with 10 bases between. The CDR3 region is CASSHRETYEQYF. The CDR3, as DNA: TGTGCCAGCAGTCACCGGGAAACCTACGAGCAGTACTTC.

This clone occurred a few times. This chain links TRBV30 with TRBJ1-2; D not certain. V was trimmed by 7 bases and J by 13 bases, leaving 19 bases between them. Germline CDR1 and CDR2: GTSNPN and SVGIG (reference sequence). This CDR3 has 11 amino acids. This CDR3 is CASSQQGISTF. The CDR3 DNA follows: TGTGCCTCCTCCCAACAAGGGATAAGCACCTTC.

This chain connects TRBV9 to TRBJ1-6; D not certain. The CDR3 totals 15 residues. Germline loops: CDR1 SGDLS, CDR2 YYNGEE. Trimming shortened V by 4 bases and J by 0 bases, and 8 bases separated the two germline ends. CDR3 bases: TGTGCCAGCAGCCCCTCGGGCTCCTATAATTCACCCCTCCACTTT. As protein: CASSPSGSYNSPLHF.

The chain combines TRBV9 with TRBJ1-5; D uncertain. The CDR3 loop spans 13 amino acids. The germline V gene has CDR1 SGDLS and CDR2 YYNGEE. V lost 7 bases, J lost 6 bases, and 14 bases lay in between. The chain's CDR3 is CASAEGVGQPQHF. In DNA form, the CDR3 reads TGTGCCAGCGCTGAGGGTGTGGGTCAGCCCCAGCATTTT.